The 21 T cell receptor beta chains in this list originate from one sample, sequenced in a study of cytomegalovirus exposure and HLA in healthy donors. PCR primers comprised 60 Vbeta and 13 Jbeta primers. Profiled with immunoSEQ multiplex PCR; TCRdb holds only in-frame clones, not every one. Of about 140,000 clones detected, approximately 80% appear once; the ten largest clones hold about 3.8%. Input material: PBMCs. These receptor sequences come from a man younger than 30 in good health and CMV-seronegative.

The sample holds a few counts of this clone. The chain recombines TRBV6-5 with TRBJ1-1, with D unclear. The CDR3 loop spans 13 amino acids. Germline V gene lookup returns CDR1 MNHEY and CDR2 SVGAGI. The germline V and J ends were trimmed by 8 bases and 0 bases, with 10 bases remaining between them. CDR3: CASGGSLNTEAFF. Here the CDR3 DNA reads TGTGCCAGCGGCGGAAGCTTGAACACTGAAGCTTTCTTT.

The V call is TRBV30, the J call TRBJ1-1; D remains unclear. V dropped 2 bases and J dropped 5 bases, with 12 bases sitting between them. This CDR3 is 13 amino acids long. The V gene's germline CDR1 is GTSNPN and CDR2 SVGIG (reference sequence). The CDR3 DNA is TGTGCCTGGAGTTCACACGGAGGGACTGAAGCTTTCTTT. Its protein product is CAWSSHGGTEAFF. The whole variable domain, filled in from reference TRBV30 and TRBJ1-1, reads SQTIHQWPATLVQPVGSPLSLECTVEGTSNPNLYWYRQAAGRGLQLLFYSVGIGQISSEVPQNLSASRPQDRQFILSSKKLLLSDSGFYLCAWSSHGGTEAFFGQGTRLTVV.

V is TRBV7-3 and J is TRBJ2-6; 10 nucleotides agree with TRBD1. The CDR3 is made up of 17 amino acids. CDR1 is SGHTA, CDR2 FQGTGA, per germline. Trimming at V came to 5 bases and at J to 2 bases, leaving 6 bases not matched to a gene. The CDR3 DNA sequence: TGTGCCAGCAGCGCGACAGGGGGCGCGACTGGGGCCAACGTCCTGACTTTC. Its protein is CASSATGGATGANVLTF. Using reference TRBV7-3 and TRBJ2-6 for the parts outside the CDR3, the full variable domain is GAGVSQTPSNKVTEKGKYVELRCDPISGHTALYWYRQSLGQGPEFLIYFQGTGAADDSGLPNDRFFAVRPEGSVSTLKIQRTERGDSAVYLCASSATGGATGANVLTFGAGSRLTVL.

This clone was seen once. CDR3 in amino acids: CASSFRGAGTTEAFF. As DNA, the CDR3 is TGTGCCAGCTCATTCCGGGGAGCGGGTACCACTGAAGCTTTCTTT. The chain combines TRBV18 with TRBJ1-1; D is ambiguous. Germline V gene data show CDR1 as KGHSH and CDR2 as LQKENI. The CDR3 runs 15 residues. Deletions cut 5 bases from V and 4 bases from J, with 17 bases between.

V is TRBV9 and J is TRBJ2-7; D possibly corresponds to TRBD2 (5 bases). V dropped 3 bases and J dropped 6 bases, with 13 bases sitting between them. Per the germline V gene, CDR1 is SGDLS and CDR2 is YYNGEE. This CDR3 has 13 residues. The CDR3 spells CASSASEGGEQYF. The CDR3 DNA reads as TGTGCCAGCAGCGCCAGCGAGGGTGGCGAGCAGTACTTC.

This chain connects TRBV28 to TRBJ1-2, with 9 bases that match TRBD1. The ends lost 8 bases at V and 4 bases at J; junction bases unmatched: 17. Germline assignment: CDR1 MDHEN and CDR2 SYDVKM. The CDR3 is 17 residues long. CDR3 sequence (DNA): TGTGCCAGCCTACCGGTACGCCACAGGGGGCGTGGCTATGGCTACACCTTC. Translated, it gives CASLPVRHRGRGYGYTF.

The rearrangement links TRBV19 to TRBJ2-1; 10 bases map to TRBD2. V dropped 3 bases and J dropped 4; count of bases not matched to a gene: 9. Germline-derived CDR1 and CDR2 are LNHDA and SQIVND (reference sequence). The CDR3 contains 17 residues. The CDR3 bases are TGTGCCAGTAGTATCTCTAGCGGGGGCCGTTTATACAATGAGCAGTTCTTC. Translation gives CASSISSGGRLYNEQFF.

The CDR3 sequence: CASSQSLVTDTQYF. CDR3 in DNA: TGCGCCAGCAGCCAATCACTAGTCACAGATACGCAGTATTTT. The chain employs TRBV4-1 and TRBJ2-3; D possibly corresponds to TRBD2 (5 bases). The CDR3 runs 14 residues. CDR1 is MGHRA and CDR2 is YSYEKL in the germline V gene. The V end was cut by 2 bases, the J end by 2 bases, with 8 bases between.

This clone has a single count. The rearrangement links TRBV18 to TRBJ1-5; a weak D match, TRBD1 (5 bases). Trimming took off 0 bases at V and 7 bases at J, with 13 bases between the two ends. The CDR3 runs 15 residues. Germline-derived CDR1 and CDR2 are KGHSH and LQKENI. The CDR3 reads CASSPPAGGNQPQHF. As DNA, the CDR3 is TGTGCCAGCTCACCACCCGCGGGGGGGAACCAGCCCCAGCATTTT.

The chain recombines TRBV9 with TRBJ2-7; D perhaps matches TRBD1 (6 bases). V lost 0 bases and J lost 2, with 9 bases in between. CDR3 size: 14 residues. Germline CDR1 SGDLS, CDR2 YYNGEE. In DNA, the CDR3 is TGTGCCAGCAGCGTAGGTGGGGGCACCTACGAGCAGTACTTC. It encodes CASSVGGGTYEQYF.

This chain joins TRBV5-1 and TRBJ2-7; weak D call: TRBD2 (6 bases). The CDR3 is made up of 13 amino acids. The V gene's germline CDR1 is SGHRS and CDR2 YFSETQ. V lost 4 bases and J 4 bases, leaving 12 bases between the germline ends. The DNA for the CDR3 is TGCGCCAGCAGCCCCGGGGGTCCGTACGAGCAGTACTTC. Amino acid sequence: CASSPGGPYEQYF.

In DNA form, the CDR3 reads TGTGCCAGCAGTCCCCTCCCGACGAGGACCCAGCATTTT. Amino acid sequence: CASSPLPTRTQHF. The rearrangement links TRBV27 to TRBJ1-5; D gene unclear. Germline assignment: CDR1 MNHEY and CDR2 SMNVEV (reference sequence). Deletions cut 5 bases from V and 11 bases from J, with 16 bases between. The CDR3 is made up of 13 amino acids.

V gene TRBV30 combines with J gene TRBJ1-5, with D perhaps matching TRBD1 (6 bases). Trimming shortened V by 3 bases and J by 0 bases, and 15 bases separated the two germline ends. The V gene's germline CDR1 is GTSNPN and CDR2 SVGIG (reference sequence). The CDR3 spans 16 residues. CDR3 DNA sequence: TGTGCCTGGAGGGAAGCTAGGGGGATTAGCAATCAGCCCCAGCATTTT. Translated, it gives CAWREARGISNQPQHF.

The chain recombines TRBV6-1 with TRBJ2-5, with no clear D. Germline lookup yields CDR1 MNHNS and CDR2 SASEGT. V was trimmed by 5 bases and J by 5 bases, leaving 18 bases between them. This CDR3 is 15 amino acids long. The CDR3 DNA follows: TGTGCCAGCAGTCGCCGGTCGGGTATCGGTGAGACCCAGTACTTC. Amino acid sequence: CASSRRSGIGETQYF.

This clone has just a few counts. The chain's CDR3 is CASSERTPGGSTDTQYF. The CDR3 DNA reads as TGTGCCAGCAGTGAACGGACCCCGGGGGGTAGTACAGATACGCAGTATTTT. V gene TRBV6-1 combines with J gene TRBJ2-3, with 7 nucleotides matching TRBD2. Germline lookup yields CDR1 MNHNS and CDR2 SASEGT. This CDR3 comprises 17 residues. V lost 2 bases, J lost 3 bases, and 11 bases stayed unmatched.

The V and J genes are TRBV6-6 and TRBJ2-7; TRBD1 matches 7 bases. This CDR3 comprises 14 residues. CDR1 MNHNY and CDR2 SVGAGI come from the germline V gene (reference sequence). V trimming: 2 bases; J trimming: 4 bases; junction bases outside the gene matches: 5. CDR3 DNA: TGTGCCAGCAGTTACAGAGGGGGCGAGTACGAGCAGTACTTC. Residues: CASSYRGGEYEQYF.

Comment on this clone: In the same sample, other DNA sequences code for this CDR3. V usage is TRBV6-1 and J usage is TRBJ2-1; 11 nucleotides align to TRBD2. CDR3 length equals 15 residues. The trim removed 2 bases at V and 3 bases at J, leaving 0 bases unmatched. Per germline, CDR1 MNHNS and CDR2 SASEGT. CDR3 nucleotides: TGTGCCAGCAGTGAACTAGCGGGAGGCTACAATGAGCAGTTCTTC. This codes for CASSELAGGYNEQFF.

The CDR3: CASSQGPSGGAETQYF. In nucleotides, the CDR3 is TGCGCCAGCAGCCAAGGTCCTAGCGGGGGGGCGGAGACCCAGTACTTC. The genes are TRBV4-1 and TRBJ2-5; the match to TRBD2 covers 12 bases. The V and J ends lost 1 base and 5 bases, in that order; junction bases with no gene match: 5. This CDR3 region has 16 residues. Looked up from germline, CDR1 is MGHRA and CDR2 is YSYEKL.

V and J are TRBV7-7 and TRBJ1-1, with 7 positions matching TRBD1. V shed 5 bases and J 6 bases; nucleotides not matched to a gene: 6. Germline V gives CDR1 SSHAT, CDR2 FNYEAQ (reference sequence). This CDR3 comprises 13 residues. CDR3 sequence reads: CASSPRQGAEAFF. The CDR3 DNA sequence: TGTGCCAGCAGCCCTCGTCAGGGGGCTGAAGCTTTCTTT.

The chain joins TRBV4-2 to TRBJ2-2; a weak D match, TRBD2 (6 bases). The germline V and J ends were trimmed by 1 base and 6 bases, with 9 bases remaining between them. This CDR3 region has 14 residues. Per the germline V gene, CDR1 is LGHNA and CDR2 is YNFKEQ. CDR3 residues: CASSQGEVAGELFF. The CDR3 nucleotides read TGTGCCAGCAGCCAAGGGGAGGTCGCCGGGGAGCTGTTTTTT.

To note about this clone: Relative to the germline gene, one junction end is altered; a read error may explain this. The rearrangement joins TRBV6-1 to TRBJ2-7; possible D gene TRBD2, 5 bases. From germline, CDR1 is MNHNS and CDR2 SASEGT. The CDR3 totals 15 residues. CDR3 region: CASREAGMASYEQYF. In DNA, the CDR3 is TGTGCCAGCAGGGAAGCCGGGATGGCCTCCTACGAGCAGTACTTC.